The 22 T cell receptor beta chains listed next were all sequenced from one sample in a study of blood T cell repertoires in COVID-19. TCRdb keeps only in-frame clones here, not all; method: immunoSEQ multiplex PCR. Among more than 95,000 clones listed, roughly 72% were seen once. Sequencing was performed on peripheral blood. The receptors derive from a man between 60 and 70 years old with acute or convalescent COVID-19.

The chain employs TRBV6-5 and TRBJ2-3; D perhaps matches TRBD2 (7 bases). Germline V gives CDR1 MNHEY, CDR2 SVGAGI. V was pared by 6 bases and J by 4 bases, with 14 bases between. The length of the CDR3 is 14 residues. This CDR3 is CASRRGGVPDTQYF. The DNA for the CDR3 is TGTGCCAGCAGGCGCGGGGGCGTGCCAGATACGCAGTATTTT.

This clone turned up a few times. The rearrangement uses TRBV21-1 and TRBJ1-3. TRBV21-1 is classified as a pseudogene. This CDR3 region has 20 residues. In nucleotides, the CDR3 is TGTGCCAGCAGCCAAAGGGAGGGGAGGGAGACGGTGGAATATAGAAACACCATATATTTT. Translation gives CASSQREGRETVEYRNTIYF.

This chain uses TRBV5-5 with TRBJ1-6; tentative D call: TRBD1 (6 bases). Germline assignment: CDR1 SGHKS and CDR2 YYEKEE (reference sequence). V was clipped by 0 bases and J by 8 bases, with 9 bases between them. This CDR3 is built from 14 residues. CDR3 nucleotides: TGTGCCAGCAGCTTGGGACAGGAGTATTCACCCCTCCACTTT. Translated, it gives CASSLGQEYSPLHF.

There are a few counts of this clone. The chain is built from TRBV2 and TRBJ2-7; 9 positions match TRBD1. Trimming at V came to 7 bases and at J to 3 bases, leaving 7 bases not matched to a gene. Germline V gene sequence: CDR1 SNHLY, CDR2 FYNNEI. This CDR3 is built from 14 residues. CDR3 in amino acids: CASKAGTGYYEQYF. The CDR3 DNA sequence: TGTGCCAGCAAGGCCGGGACAGGGTACTACGAGCAGTACTTC.

The chain joins TRBV11-2 to TRBJ2-7; 11 bases are a match to TRBD1. Germline V lookup: CDR1 SGHAT, CDR2 FQNNGV. Trimming took 6 bases from V and 7 from J; bases not matched to a gene: 5. The CDR3 extends over 13 amino acids. CDR3 sequence (DNA): TGTGCCAGCAGTAGGGACAGGGGGGTGGAGCAGTACTTC. Protein sequence: CASSRDRGVEQYF.

This clone showed up just a few times. The CDR3, as DNA: TGTGTACGCCCGGAGGGGTCCATTATGAACACTGAAGCTTTCTTT. Protein product: CVRPEGSIMNTEAFF. The chain recombines TRBV21-1 with TRBJ1-1. TRBV21-1 is shown as a pseudogene. The CDR3 contains 15 residues.

The genes are TRBV18 and TRBJ2-7, with D unclear. Germline V gene data show CDR1 as KGHSH and CDR2 as LQKENI. Trimming pared 6 bases from V and 5 bases from J, leaving 14 bases between. CDR3 size: 13 residues. CDR3 DNA: TGTGCCAGCTCCTCAGTTTCTTCCAACGAGCAGTACTTC. Residues: CASSSVSSNEQYF.

This clone has a handful of counts. The chain uses TRBV20-1 and TRBJ1-5; D possibly corresponds to TRBD1 (5 bases). Germline V gene lookup returns CDR1 DFQATT and CDR2 SNEGSKA (reference sequence). The CDR3 has 14 residues. V was cut by 3 bases and J by 6 bases, with 15 bases left in between. The CDR3 sequence: CSASRQFGSQPQHF. The CDR3 nucleotides are TGCAGTGCTAGTAGACAGTTCGGCAGTCAGCCCCAGCATTTT.

The chain employs TRBV11-1 and TRBJ2-5; TRBD1 is a possible D gene (6 bases). The V gene's germline CDR1 is SGHAT and CDR2 FQDESV (reference sequence). The CDR3 runs 15 residues. Trimming took 6 bases from V and 1 from J, leaving 15 bases between them. The CDR3, as DNA: TGTGCCAGCAGGAAGGGAACAGGGATCCAAGAGACCCAGTACTTC. This sequence encodes CASRKGTGIQETQYF.

This clone was seen only a few times. V gene TRBV18 combines with J gene TRBJ2-7, with TRBD1 matching 9 bases. Germline values: CDR1 KGHSH, CDR2 LQKENI. This CDR3 comprises 14 residues. V lost 2 bases and J lost 2; bases outside the gene matches: 1. CDR3 amino acids: CASSPGQGTYEQYF. CDR3 DNA sequence: TGTGCCAGCTCACCAGGACAGGGGACCTACGAGCAGTACTTC. The full variable domain, with the rest looked up from reference TRBV18 and TRBJ2-7, is NAGVMQNPRHLVRRRGQEARLRCSPMKGHSHVYWYRQLPEEGLKFMVYLQKENIIDESGMPKERFSAEFPKEGPSILRIQQVVRGDSAAYFCASSPGQGTYEQYFGPGTRLTVT.

The chain has TRBV7-3 and TRBJ2-1, with unresolved D. Germline CDR1 is SGHTA and CDR2 is FQGTGA. This CDR3 spans 16 amino acids. The V end was cut by 5 bases, the J end by 2 bases, with 16 bases between. The CDR3 coding sequence is TGTGCCAGCAGCCCAATCCAGAACCGTCCCTACAATGAGCAGTTCTTC. Its protein is CASSPIQNRPYNEQFF. The full variable domain, rest sourced from reference TRBV7-3 and TRBJ2-1, is GAGVSQTPSNKVTEKGKYVELRCDPISGHTALYWYRQSLGQGPEFLIYFQGTGAADDSGLPNDRFFAVRPEGSVSTLKIQRTERGDSAVYLCASSPIQNRPYNEQFFGPGTRLTVL.

In nucleotides, the CDR3 is TGCGCCAGCAGCTTAAACACAGGGGGGGGAACCTACGAGCAGTACTTC. Translating gives CASSLNTGGGTYEQYF. J is TRBJ2-7 and V is TRBV4-1; tentatively, D is TRBD1 (8 bases). This CDR3 is built from 16 residues. Germline V CDR1 and CDR2: MGHRA, YSYEKL. V gave up 5 bases and J gave up 2 bases, with 19 bases separating them.

The sample holds one count of this clone. The chain recombines TRBV24-1 with TRBJ2-2; no definite D call. Trimming removed 0 bases from V and 6 bases from J, with 4 bases in between. Germline lookup yields CDR1 KGHDR and CDR2 SFDVKD. This CDR3 comprises 13 residues. CDR3 nucleotides: TGTGCCACCAGTGATTTGTCGTCCGGGGAGCTGTTTTTT. It is translated as CATSDLSSGELFF.

In this sample, this clone turned up once. CDR3 region: CASGLGGRHNTEAFF. CDR3 bases: TGTGCTAGTGGTTTAGGGGGACGCCATAACACTGAAGCTTTCTTT. The chain recombines TRBV12-5 with TRBJ1-1; a weak D match, TRBD1 (6 bases). Germline V CDR1 and CDR2: LGHNT, FRNRAP. The V gene lost 3 bases and the J gene lost 2 bases, with 13 bases spanning the gap. The CDR3 covers 15 residues.

The J gene is TRBJ2-2, the V gene TRBV29-1, with D perhaps matching TRBD2 (6 bases). The CDR3 runs 14 residues. Germline V CDR1 and CDR2: SQVTM, ANQGSEA. The V gene lost 8 bases and the J gene lost 3 bases, with 16 bases spanning the gap. The CDR3 sequence: CSHWGVLDTGELFF. The CDR3, as DNA: TGCAGCCATTGGGGGGTCCTAGACACCGGGGAGCTGTTTTTT.

This clone has more than one count but fewer than ten. The genes are TRBV6-4 and TRBJ1-1; tentatively, D is TRBD1 (5 bases). Trimming cost V 7 bases and J 2 bases, with 11 bases left between them. Germline-derived CDR1 and CDR2 are MRHNA and SNTAGT. The CDR3 covers 13 residues. The CDR3 DNA follows: TGTGCCAGCAAACGAGACAGCAACACTGAAGCTTTCTTT. Translating gives CASKRDSNTEAFF.

The genes are TRBV7-9 and TRBJ1-2; 12 nucleotides agree with TRBD1. Germline-derived CDR1 and CDR2 are SEHNR and FQNEAQ (reference sequence). Trimming removed 7 bases from V and 7 bases from J; junction bases left unmatched: 10. CDR3 length equals 15 residues. The CDR3 region has the DNA TGTGCCAGCACCCCCAAGCAGGGACAGGGGGCTGGCTACACCTTC. As protein: CASTPKQGQGAGYTF.

The genes are TRBV29-1 and TRBJ2-3, with D maybe TRBD2 (6 bases). In germline, CDR1 is SQVTM, CDR2 ANQGSEA. V shed 3 bases and J shed 3 bases, with 7 bases lying between them. This CDR3 region has 12 residues. The CDR3 bases are TGCAGCGTTGAGGGGGGTACAGATACGCAGTATTTT. It specifies CSVEGGTDTQYF.

V gene TRBV6-5 combines with J gene TRBJ1-1; TRBD1 matches at 7 bases. The ends lost 5 bases at V and 5 bases at J; junction bases unmatched: 5. CDR1 MNHEY and CDR2 SVGAGI come from the germline V gene. The CDR3 runs 13 residues. The CDR3 DNA follows: TGTGCCAGCAGTAGGTACAGGGGAACTGAAGCTTTCTTT. The encoded protein is CASSRYRGTEAFF.

The J gene is TRBJ1-2, the V gene TRBV4-2; tentatively, D is TRBD1 (6 bases). The germline V gene encodes CDR1 LGHNA and CDR2 YNFKEQ. The CDR3 spans 15 residues. Trimming took 3 bases from V and 4 from J, leaving 15 bases between them. The chain's CDR3 is CASSQQPGQPYGYTF. CDR3 in DNA: TGTGCCAGCAGCCAGCAACCCGGACAGCCCTATGGCTACACCTTC.

The chain couples TRBV7-8 to TRBJ1-5; no definite D call. Trimming left V 4 bases short and J 2 bases short, with 6 bases between. CDR3 size: 13 residues. Germline CDR1 SGHVS, CDR2 FQNEAQ. CDR3: CASSSQGNQPQHF. Written as DNA, the CDR3 is TGTGCCAGCAGCTCGCAGGGCAATCAGCCCCAGCATTTT.

The chain employs TRBV4-1 and TRBJ2-1; 9 bases line up with TRBD2. Germline trimming cut 3 bases from V and 6 bases from J; bases unmatched to any gene: 6. The CDR3 has 15 residues. Germline V gives CDR1 MGHRA, CDR2 YSYEKL. CDR3 region: CASSQTGTSSNEQFF. The CDR3 bases are TGCGCCAGCAGCCAGACCGGGACTAGCAGCAATGAGCAGTTCTTC.